A single TCR beta chain is shown here with its context. Its antigen is still unknown. The data belong to a study of regulatory T cells in long-lasting Graves disease. Study observations and caveats: Persistent Graves' patients showed less TCR diversity than newly diagnosed patients showed. Persistent disease was associated with favored TRBV28 usage and with favored use of TRBJ1-2 and TRBJ2-5.

The TCR beta library used iRepertoire HTBI primers with Arm-PCR amplification of CDR3. MiXCR was run by TCRdb on the multiplex PCR reads, yielding one entry per CDR3 protein. The table has hundreds of thousands of distinct CDR3 sequences, roughly a sixth seen once. Indicated time point: newly diagnosed GD, antithyroid drugs for less than 3 months. Generation of the TCR library employed RNA extracted from PBMCs. The CDR3 runs 16 residues. V was pared by 5 bases and J by 4 bases, with 9 bases of the junction left unmatched. Germline CDR1 reads SGHAT; CDR2 reads FQNNGV. Another study also made use of these data, one on T cells in Graves' hyperthyroidism and ophthalmopathy. From that report: Uncontrolled infections, other autoimmune diseases, pregnancy or lactation led to exclusion of patients. Primed by the HTBI set, a first-round RT-PCR was run on the TCR CDR3.

The TCR originated in a young man with Graves disease. The rearrangement uses TRBV11-2 and TRBJ2-7, with TRBD2 matching 12 bases. The sequenced sample was peripheral blood mononuclear cells (PBMCs), obtained at new diagnosis, from a patient treated with antithyroid drugs. Here the CDR3 reads CASSLPGLAGRYEQYF. Here the CDR3 DNA reads TGTGCCAGCAGCCTCCCTGGACTAGCGGGAAGGTACGAGCAGTACTTC.